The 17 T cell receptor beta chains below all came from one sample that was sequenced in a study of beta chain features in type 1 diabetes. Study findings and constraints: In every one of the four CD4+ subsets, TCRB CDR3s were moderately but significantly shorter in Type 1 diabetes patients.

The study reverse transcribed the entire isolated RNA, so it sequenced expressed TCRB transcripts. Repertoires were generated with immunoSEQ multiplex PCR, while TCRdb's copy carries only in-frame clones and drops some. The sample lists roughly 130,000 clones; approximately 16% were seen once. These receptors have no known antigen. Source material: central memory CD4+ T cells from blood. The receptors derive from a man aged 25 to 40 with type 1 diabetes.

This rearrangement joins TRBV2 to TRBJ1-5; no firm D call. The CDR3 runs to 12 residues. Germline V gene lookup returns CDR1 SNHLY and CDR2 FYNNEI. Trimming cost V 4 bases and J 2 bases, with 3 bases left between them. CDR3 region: CASSAGNQPQHF. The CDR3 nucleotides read TGTGCCAGCAGTGCGGGCAATCAGCCCCAGCATTTT.

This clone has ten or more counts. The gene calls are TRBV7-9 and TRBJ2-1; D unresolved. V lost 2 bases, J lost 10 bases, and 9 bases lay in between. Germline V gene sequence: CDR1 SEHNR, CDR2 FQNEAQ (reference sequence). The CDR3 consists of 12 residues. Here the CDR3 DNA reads TGTGCCAGCAGCTTAATCCGGGCGGAGCAGTTCTTC. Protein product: CASSLIRAEQFF.

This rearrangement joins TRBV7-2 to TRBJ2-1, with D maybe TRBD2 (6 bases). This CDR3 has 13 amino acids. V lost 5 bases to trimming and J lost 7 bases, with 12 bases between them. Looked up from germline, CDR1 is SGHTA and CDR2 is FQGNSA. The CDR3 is CASSLGTPNEQFF. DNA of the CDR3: TGTGCCAGCAGCCTCGGGACTCCAAATGAGCAGTTCTTC.

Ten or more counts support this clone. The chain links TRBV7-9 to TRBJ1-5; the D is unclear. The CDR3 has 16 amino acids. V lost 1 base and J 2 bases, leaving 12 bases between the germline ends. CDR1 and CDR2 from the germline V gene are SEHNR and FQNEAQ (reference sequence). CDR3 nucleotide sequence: TGTGCCAGCAGCTTAGGCAGTCACCGAGGCAATCAGCCCCAGCATTTT. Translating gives CASSLGSHRGNQPQHF.

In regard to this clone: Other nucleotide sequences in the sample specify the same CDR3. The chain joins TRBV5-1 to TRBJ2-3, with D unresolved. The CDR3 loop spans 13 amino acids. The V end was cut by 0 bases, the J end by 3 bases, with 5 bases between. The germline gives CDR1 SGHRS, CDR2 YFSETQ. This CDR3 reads CASSLAVTDTQYF. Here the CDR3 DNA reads TGCGCCAGCAGCTTGGCCGTGACAGATACGCAGTATTTT. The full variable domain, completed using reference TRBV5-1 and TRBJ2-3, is KAGVTQTPRYLIKTRGQQVTLSCSPISGHRSVSWYQQTPGQGLQFLFEYFSETQRNKGNFPGRFSGRQFSNSRSEMNVSTLELGDSALYLCASSLAVTDTQYFGPGTRLTVL.

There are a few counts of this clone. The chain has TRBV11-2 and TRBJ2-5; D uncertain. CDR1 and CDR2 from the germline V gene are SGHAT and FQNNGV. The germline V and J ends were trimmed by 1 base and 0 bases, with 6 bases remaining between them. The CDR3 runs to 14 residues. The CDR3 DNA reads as TGTGCCAGCAGCTTAGCGAACAACCAAGAGACCCAGTACTTC. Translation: CASSLANNQETQYF.

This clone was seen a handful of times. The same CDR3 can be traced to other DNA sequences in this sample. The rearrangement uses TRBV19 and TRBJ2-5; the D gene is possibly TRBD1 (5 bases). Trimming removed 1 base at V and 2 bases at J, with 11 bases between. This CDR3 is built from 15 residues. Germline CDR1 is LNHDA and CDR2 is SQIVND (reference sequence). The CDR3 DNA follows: TGTGCCAGTAGTATAGGGACATCGTTACAAGAGACCCAGTACTTC. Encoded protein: CASSIGTSLQETQYF.

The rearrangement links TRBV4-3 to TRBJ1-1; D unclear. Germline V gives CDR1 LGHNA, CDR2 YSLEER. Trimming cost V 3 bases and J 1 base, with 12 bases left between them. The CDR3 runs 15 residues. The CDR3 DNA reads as TGCGCCAGCAGCCACTTTTTAAGTTCGAACACTGAAGCTTTCTTT. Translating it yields CASSHFLSSNTEAFF.

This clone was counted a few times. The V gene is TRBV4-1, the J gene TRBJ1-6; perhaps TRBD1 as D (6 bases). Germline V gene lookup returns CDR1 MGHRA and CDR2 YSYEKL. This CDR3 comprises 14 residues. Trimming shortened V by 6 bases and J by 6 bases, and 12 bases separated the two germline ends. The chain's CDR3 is CASRETGPNSPLHF. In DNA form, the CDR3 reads TGCGCCAGCAGGGAAACAGGGCCTAATTCACCCCTCCACTTT.

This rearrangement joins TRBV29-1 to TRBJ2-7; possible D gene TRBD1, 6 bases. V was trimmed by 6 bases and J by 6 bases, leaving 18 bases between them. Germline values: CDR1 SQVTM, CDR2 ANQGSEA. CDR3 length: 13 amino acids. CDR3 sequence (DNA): TGCAGCGTGCGCAGTACAGGGATTCGCGAGCAGTACTTC. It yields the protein CSVRSTGIREQYF.

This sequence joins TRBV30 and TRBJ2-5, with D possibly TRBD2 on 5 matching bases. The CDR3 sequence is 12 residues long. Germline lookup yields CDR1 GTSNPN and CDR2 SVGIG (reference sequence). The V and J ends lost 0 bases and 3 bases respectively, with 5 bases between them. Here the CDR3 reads CAWSVGKETQYF. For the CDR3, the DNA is TGTGCCTGGAGTGTCGGGAAAGAGACCCAGTACTTC.

CDR3 DNA sequence: TGTGCCAGCAGTTACTCGACAGGGCTTGATGGCTACACCTTC. It yields the protein CASSYSTGLDGYTF. J is TRBJ1-2 and V is TRBV6-5; 7 nucleotides agree with TRBD1. The CDR3 has 14 amino acids. The trim removed 0 bases at V and 6 bases at J, leaving 4 bases unmatched. The germline gives CDR1 MNHEY, CDR2 SVGAGI.

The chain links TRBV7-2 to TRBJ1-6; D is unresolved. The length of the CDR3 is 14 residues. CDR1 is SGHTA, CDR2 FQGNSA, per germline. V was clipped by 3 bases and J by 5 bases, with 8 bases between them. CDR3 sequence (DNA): TGTGCCAGCAGCTTCTTACGGAATAATTCACCCCTCCACTTT. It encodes CASSFLRNNSPLHF. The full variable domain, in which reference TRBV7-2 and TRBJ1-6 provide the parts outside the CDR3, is GAGVSQSPSNKVTEKGKDVELRCDPISGHTALYWYRQSLGQGLEFLIYFQGNSAPDKSGLPSDRFSAERTGGSVSTLTIQRTQQEDSAVYLCASSFLRNNSPLHFGNGTRLTVT.

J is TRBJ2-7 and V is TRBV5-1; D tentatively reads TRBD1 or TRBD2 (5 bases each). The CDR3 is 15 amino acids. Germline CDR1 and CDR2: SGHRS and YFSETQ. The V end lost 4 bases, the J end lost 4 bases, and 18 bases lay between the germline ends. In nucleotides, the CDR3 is TGCGCCAGCAGCGTCACCGGGACCCGGACGTACGAGCAGTACTTC. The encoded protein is CASSVTGTRTYEQYF.

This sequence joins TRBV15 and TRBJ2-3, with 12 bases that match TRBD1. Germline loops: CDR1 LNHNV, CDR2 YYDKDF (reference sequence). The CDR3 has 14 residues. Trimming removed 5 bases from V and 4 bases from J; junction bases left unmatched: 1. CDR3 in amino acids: CATSRDRGPDTQYF. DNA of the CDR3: TGTGCCACCAGCCGGGACAGGGGGCCAGATACGCAGTATTTT.

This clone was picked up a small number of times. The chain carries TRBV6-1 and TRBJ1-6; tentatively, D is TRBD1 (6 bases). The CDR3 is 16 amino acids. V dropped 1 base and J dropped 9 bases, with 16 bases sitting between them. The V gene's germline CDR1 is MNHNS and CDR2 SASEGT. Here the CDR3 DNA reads TGTGCCAGCAGTGAAGTTATCGGGGGGCTAGTTTCACCCCTCCACTTT. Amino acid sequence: CASSEVIGGLVSPLHF.

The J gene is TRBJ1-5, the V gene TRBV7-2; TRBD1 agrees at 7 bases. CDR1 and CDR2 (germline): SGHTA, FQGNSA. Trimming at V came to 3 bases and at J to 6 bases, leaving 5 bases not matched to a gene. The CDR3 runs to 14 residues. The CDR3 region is CASSFQQGSQPQHF. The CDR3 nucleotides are TGTGCCAGCAGCTTCCAACAGGGGAGTCAGCCCCAGCATTTT.